The T cell receptor (beta chain) described here comes from a study of human T cells and chemical hapten exposure. Turning to the study itself: Diagnoses of alopecia areata, totalis or universalis occurred in mostly female patients. Study conclusions and caveats: No alteration of TCRs above 1 in 1000 frequency was seen with DPC sensitization.

Documented time point: pre-sensitization, week 0. Documented treatment: therapeutic diphenylcyclopropenone sensitization with weekly scalp DPC. This CDR3 region has 14 residues. CDR1 is ENHRY, CDR2 SYGVKD, per germline. The junction had 4 bases not matched to a gene; V was cut back by 6 bases and J by 1 base. MiXCR, applied by TCRdb to the RACE reads, yields one record per CDR3 protein. The sample lists under 200,000 distinct CDR3 sequences, 25% to 30% occurring once. Notes on this clonotype: Its antigen is unknown.

This material consisted of whole blood, taken in connection with sensitization to the hapten diphenylcyclopropenone (DPC). This sequence was found in a woman in her twenties or thirties with alopecia areata. Some clones in this sample may be carry-over from other donors' samples. The chain is built from TRBV10-3 and TRBJ1-1, with 8 bases fitting TRBD1. The CDR3 spells CAIRGQGGNTEAFF. The CDR3 DNA follows: TGTGCCATCAGAGGACAGGGCGGGAACACTGAAGCTTTCTTT.